This TCR beta chain was recovered during a study of cytomegalovirus exposure and HLA in healthy donors. The CDR3 has 19 residues. Germline V CDR1 and CDR2: SEHNR, FQNEAQ (reference sequence). J gave up 1 base and V 8 bases, and 19 bases lay outside the gene matches. The PCR contained 60 Vbeta and 13 Jbeta primers. Profiled with immunoSEQ multiplex PCR; TCRdb holds only in-frame clones, not every one. The sample carries roughly 110,000 clones, roughly 82% recorded once. The clonotype comes from a man between 45 and 60 years old in good health and CMV-seronegative. The V call is TRBV7-9, the J call TRBJ2-5; 10 bases are shared with TRBD2. Input material: PBMCs. CDR3 residues: CASLPRGAGGPWPQETQYF. DNA for the CDR3: TGTGCCAGCCTCCCCAGAGGAGCGGGGGGGCCGTGGCCCCAAGAGACCCAGTACTTC.